This record looks at one T cell receptor beta chain sequence and its context. Its antigen is still unknown. Unique molecular identifiers were incorporated when the TCRbeta library was constructed. A single record per CDR3 protein comes from TCRdb applying MiXCR to the PCR reads. The table has about 1,000,000 distinct CDR3 sequences, roughly 29% seen once; the top ten hold roughly 28%. The source of the sample is a study of T-cell reconstitution after alpha-beta-depleted transplantation in children. Study observations and caveats: When one year had passed after transplant, most T-cell counts and diversity came from newly produced T cells.

V lost 4 bases and J 0 bases, leaving 10 bases between the germline ends. CDR1 and CDR2 from the germline V gene are MNHEY and SVGEGT. The CDR3 is 15 residues long. V usage is TRBV6-2 or TRBV6-3 and J usage is TRBJ2-1, with a weak D call TRBD2 (5 bases). The material was PBMCs, mostly from graft donor cells, obtained 360 days after TCRalphabeta/CD19-depleted stem cell transplant. This TCR was recovered from a boy in the first two years of life who had a stem cell transplant for SCID, so the T cells may come from the graft donor. The CDR3 coding sequence is TGTGCCAGCAGTTGGTTCGGGGTCTCCTACAATGAGCAGTTCTTC. Residues: CASSWFGVSYNEQFF.